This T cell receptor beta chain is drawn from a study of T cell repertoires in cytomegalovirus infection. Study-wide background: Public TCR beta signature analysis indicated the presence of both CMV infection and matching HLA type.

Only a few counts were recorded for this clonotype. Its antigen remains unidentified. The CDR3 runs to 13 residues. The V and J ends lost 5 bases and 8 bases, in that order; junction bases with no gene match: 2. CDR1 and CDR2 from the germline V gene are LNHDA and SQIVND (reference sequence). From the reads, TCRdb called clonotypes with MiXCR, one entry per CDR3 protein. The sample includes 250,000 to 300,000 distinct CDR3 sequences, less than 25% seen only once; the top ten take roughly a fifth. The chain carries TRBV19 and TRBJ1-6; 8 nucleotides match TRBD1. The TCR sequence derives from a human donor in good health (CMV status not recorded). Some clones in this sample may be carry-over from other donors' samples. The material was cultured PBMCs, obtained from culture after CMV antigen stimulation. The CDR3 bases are TGTGCCAGTAGTGTGGACAGGGATTCACCCCTCCACTTT. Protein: CASSVDRDSPLHF.